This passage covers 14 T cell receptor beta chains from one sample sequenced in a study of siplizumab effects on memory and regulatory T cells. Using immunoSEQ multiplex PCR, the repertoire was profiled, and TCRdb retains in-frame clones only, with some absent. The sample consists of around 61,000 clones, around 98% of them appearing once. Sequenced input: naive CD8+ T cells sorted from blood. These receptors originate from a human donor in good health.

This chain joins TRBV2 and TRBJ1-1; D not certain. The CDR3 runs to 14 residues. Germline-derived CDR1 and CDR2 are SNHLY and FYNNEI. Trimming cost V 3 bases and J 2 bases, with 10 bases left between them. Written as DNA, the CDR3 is TGTGCCAGCAGTGATTCGGGTACAAACACTGAAGCTTTCTTT. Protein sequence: CASSDSGTNTEAFF.

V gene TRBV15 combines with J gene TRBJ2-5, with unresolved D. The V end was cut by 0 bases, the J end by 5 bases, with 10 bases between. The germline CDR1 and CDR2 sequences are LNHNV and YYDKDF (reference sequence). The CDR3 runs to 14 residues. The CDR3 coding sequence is TGTGCCACCAGCAGAGATGCTAGTACGGAGACCCAGTACTTC. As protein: CATSRDASTETQYF.

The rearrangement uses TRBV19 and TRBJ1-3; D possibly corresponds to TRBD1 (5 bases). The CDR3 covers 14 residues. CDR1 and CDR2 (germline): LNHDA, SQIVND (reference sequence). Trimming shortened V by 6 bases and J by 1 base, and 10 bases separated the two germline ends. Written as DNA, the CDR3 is TGTGCCAGTAGCTCCGGGACTTCTGGAAACACCATATATTTT. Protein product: CASSSGTSGNTIYF.

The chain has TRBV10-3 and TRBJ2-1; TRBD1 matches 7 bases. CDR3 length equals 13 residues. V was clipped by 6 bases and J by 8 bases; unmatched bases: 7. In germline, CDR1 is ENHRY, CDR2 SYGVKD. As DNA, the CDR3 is TGTGCCATCAGAGTGACAGGGTCCTATGAGCAGTTCTTC. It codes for CAIRVTGSYEQFF.

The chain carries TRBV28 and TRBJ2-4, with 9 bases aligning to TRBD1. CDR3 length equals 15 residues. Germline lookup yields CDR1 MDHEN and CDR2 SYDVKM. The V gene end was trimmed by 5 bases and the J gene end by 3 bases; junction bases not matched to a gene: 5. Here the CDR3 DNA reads TGTGCCAGCAGTCCTACAGGGGGCTTCAAAAACATTCAGTACTTC. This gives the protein CASSPTGGFKNIQYF.

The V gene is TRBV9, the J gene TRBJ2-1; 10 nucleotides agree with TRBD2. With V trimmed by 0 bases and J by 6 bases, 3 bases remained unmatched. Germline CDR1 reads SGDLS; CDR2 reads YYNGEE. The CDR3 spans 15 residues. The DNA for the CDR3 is TGTGCCAGCAGCGTAGAGTCTAGCGGGAGCAATGAGCAGTTCTTC. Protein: CASSVESSGSNEQFF.

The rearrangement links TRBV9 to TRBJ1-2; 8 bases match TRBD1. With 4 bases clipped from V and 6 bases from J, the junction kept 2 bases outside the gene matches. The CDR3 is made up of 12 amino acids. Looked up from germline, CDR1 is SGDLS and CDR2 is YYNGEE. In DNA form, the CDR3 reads TGTGCCAGCAGCCTGGACAGGGATGGCTACACCTTC. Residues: CASSLDRDGYTF. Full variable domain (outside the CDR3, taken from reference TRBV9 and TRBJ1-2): DSGVTQTPKHLITATGQRVTLRCSPRSGDLSVYWYQQSLDQGLQFLIQYYNGEERAKGNILERFSAQQFPDLHSELNLSSLELGDSALYFCASSLDRDGYTFGSGTRLTVV.

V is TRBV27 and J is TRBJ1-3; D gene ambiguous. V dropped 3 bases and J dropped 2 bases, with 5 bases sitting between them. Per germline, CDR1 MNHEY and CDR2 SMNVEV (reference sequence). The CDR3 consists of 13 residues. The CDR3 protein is CASSFFTGNTIYF. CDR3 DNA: TGTGCCAGCAGTTTCTTTACTGGAAACACCATATATTTT.

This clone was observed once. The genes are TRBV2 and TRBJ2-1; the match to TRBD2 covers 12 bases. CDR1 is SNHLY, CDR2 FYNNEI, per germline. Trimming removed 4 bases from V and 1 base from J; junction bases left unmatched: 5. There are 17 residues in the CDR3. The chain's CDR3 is CASSGTSGITSYNEQFF. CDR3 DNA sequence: TGTGCCAGCAGTGGGACTAGCGGGATAACTTCCTACAATGAGCAGTTCTTC. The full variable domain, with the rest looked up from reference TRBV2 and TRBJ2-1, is EPEVTQTPSHQVTQMGQEVILRCVPISNHLYFYWYRQILGQKVEFLVSFYNNEISEKSEIFDDQFSVERPDGSNFTLKIRSTKLEDSAMYFCASSGTSGITSYNEQFFGPGTRLTVL.

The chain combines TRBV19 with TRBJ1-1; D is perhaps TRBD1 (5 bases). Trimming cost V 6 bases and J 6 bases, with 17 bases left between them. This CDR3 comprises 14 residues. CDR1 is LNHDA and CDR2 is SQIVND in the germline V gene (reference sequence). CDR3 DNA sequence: TGTGCCAGTAGCACACCGGGACTGAGCCCTGAAGCTTTCTTT. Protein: CASSTPGLSPEAFF.

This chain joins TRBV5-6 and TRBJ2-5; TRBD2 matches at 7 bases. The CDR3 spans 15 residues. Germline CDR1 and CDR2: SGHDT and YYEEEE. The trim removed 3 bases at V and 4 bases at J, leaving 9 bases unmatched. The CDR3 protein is CASSSLGGGPETQYF. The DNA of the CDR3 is TGTGCCAGCAGCTCCCTGGGGGGAGGGCCAGAGACCCAGTACTTC.

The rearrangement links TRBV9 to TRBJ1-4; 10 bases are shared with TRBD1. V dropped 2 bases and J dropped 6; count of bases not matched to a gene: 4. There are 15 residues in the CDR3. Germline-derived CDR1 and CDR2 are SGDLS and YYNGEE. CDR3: CASSVSGTGDEKLFF. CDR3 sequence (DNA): TGTGCCAGCAGCGTTTCCGGGACAGGGGATGAAAAACTGTTTTTT. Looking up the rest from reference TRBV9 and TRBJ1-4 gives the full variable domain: DSGVTQTPKHLITATGQRVTLRCSPRSGDLSVYWYQQSLDQGLQFLIQYYNGEERAKGNILERFSAQQFPDLHSELNLSSLELGDSALYFCASSVSGTGDEKLFFGSGTQLSVL.

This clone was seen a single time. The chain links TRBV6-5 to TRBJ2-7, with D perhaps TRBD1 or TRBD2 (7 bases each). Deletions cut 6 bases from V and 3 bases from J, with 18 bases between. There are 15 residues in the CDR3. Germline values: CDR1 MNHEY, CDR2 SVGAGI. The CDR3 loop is CASSTRGGGYYEQYF. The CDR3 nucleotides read TGTGCCAGCAGCACCCGGGGAGGGGGCTACTACGAGCAGTACTTC.

This CDR3 reads CASTSGGPIDEQYF. CDR3 coding DNA: TGTGCCAGCACCTCGGGGGGCCCAATCGACGAGCAGTACTTC. The chain couples TRBV6-6 to TRBJ2-7; D is perhaps TRBD2 (7 bases). CDR3 length: 14 amino acids. V was trimmed by 7 bases and J by 5 bases, leaving 18 bases between them. CDR1 and CDR2 (germline): MNHNY, SVGAGI (reference sequence).